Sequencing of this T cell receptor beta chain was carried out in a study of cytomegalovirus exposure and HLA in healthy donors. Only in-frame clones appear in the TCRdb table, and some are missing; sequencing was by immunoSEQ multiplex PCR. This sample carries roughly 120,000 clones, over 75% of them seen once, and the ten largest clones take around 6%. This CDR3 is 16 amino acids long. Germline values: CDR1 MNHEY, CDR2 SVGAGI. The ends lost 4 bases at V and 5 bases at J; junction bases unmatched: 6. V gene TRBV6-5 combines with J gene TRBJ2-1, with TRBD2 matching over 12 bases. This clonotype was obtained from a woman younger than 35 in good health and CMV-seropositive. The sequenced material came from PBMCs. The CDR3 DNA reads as TGTGCCAGCAGTTCCTCCCTAGCGGGAGGGGACAATGAGCAGTTCTTC. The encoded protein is CASSSSLAGGDNEQFF.